This T cell receptor beta chain came from a study of identical twins. This clonotype has at least ten counts. The CDR3 length is 13 residues. Germline CDR1 SGHNT, CDR2 YENEEA. V lost 5 bases and J lost 1, with 7 bases in between. TCRdb analysed the 5' RACE reads with MiXCR anew, one entry per CDR3 protein. This table holds hundreds of thousands of distinct CDR3 sequences, 7.5% found once. These data also formed part of another study, on yellow fever vaccine responses in identical twins.

This sequence originates from a young woman in good health. The chain recombines TRBV11-3 with TRBJ2-3, with D hard to call. The sample taken for sequencing was CD8+ T cells sorted from blood. The CDR3 here is CASSSAGTDTQYF. The CDR3 DNA follows: TGTGCCAGCAGCAGCGCAGGCACAGATACGCAGTATTTT.